This T cell receptor (beta chain) stems from a study of blood T cell repertoires in COVID-19. On the study more broadly: T cells, B-cell-depleted T cells, or PBMCs supplied cDNA or gDNA.

Original handling: Amplified reference gene primers provided the basis for estimating nucleated cell counts. The repertoire was sequenced with immunoSEQ multiplex PCR; TCRdb's copy has only in-frame clones and lacks some. That table is the source of V, J and clone size, and D and trimming were worked out from the DNA. Among over 200,000 clones, 88% were seen once, and the ten largest hold under 4.5%. CDR3 length equals 13 residues. CDR1 SGHTA and CDR2 FQGNSA come from the germline V gene. Trimming cost V 5 bases and J 4 bases, with 9 bases left between them. This receptor was identified in a man aged 60-69 years who had recovered from COVID-19. This chain joins TRBV7-2 and TRBJ2-4; D ambiguous. Sample: peripheral blood. CDR3 amino acids: CASSPELKNIQYF. Written as DNA, the CDR3 is TGTGCCAGCAGCCCCGAACTTAAAAACATTCAGTACTTC.